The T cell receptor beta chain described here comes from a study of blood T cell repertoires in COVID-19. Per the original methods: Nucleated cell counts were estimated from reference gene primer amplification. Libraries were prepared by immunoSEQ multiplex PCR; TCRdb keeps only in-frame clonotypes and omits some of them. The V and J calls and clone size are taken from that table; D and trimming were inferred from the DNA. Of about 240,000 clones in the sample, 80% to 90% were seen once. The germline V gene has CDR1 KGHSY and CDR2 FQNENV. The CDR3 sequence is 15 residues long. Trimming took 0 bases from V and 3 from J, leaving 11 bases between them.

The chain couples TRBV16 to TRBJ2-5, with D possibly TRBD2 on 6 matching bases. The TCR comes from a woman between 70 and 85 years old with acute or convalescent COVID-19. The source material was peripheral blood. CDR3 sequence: CASSQSGGVEETQYF. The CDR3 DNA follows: TGTGCCAGCAGCCAATCGGGCGGGGTCGAAGAGACCCAGTACTTC.